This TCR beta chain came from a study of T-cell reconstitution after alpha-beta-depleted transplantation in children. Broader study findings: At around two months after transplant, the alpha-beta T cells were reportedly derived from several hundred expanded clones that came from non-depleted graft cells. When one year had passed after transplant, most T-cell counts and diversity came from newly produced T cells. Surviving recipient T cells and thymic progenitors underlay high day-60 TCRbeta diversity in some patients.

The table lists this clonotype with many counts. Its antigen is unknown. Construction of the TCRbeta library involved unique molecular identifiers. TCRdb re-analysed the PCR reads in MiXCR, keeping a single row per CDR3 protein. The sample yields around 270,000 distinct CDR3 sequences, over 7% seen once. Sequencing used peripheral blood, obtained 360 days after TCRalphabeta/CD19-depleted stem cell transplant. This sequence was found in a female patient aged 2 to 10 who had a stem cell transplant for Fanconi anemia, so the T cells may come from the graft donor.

CDR3 in DNA: TGTGCCAGCAGCTCAGGGGGCATCTATGGCTACACCTTC. Translated: CASSSGGIYGYTF. The chain uses TRBV13 and TRBJ1-2, with TRBD1 matching 8 bases. The CDR3 runs 13 residues. Trimming at V came to 4 bases and at J to 4 bases, leaving 2 bases not matched to a gene. Germline lookup yields CDR1 PRHDT and CDR2 FYEKMQ (reference sequence).